The rows below give T cell receptor beta chains drawn from one sample of a study of T-cell reconstitution after alpha-beta-depleted transplantation in children. From the PCR reads, TCRdb called clonotypes with MiXCR, one entry per CDR3 protein. The data show about 200,000 distinct CDR3 sequences, roughly 8.1% seen once. The sample here was PBMCs, mostly from graft donor cells, taken 360 days after TCRalphabeta/CD19-depleted stem cell transplant. Every receptor here comes from a male patient aged 2 to 9 who had a stem cell transplant for acute myeloid leukemia, so the T cells may come from the graft donor. The CDR3 runs from the conserved cysteine through the conserved F or W. The D gene is left open where the match is weak. Clone size is given for some rows only: seen once, a few or many times, or a class if the clone is expanded.

v_gene	d_gene	j_gene	abundance	CDR3aa	CDR3nt
TRBV5-1	TRBD1	TRBJ1-2	many	CASSIRQGSNGYTF	TGCGCCAGCAGCATCCGACAGGGCTCGAATGGCTACACCTTC
TRBV2	-	TRBJ2-1	many	CASSEAGGSYNEQFF	TGTGCCAGCAGTGAAGCGGGGGGCTCCTACAATGAGCAGTTCTTC
TRBV18	TRBD1	TRBJ2-1	few	CASSPPSGQGYNEQFF	TGTGCCAGCTCACCCCCCTCTGGACAGGGGTACAATGAGCAGTTCTTC
TRBV12-3/TRBV12-4	-	TRBJ1-5	many	CASSLLGASYQPQHF	TGTGCCAGCAGTTTATTGGGGGCATCTTATCAGCCCCAGCATTTT
TRBV7-2	-	TRBJ2-1	-	CASSLAIGRTSTYNEQFF	TGTGCCAGCAGCTTAGCAATAGGTAGAACCTCCACCTACAATGAGCAGTTCTTC
TRBV20-1	-	TRBJ2-3	many	CSASDGGGTDTQYF	TGCAGTGCTAGCGACGGGGGTGGCACAGATACGCAGTATTTT
TRBV5-1	TRBD2	TRBJ2-5	many	CASSWTSGDQETQYF	TGCGCCAGCAGCTGGACTAGCGGGGACCAAGAGACCCAGTACTTC
TRBV20-1	-	TRBJ2-7	many	CSARPNKRQGLSSYEQYF	TGCAGTGCTAGACCCAACAAACGGCAGGGATTAAGCTCCTACGAGCAGTACTTC
TRBV10-3	TRBD1	TRBJ2-5	few	CAIREQGAETQYF	TGTGCCATCAGGGAACAGGGGGCAGAGACCCAGTACTTC
TRBV20-1	TRBD2	TRBJ2-1	-	CSARRKRDSYNEQFF	TGCAGTGCTCGTCGAAAGCGGGACTCCTACAATGAGCAGTTCTTC
TRBV4-3	-	TRBJ2-7	many	CASSQYQGPAYEQYF	TGCGCCAGCAGCCAATATCAAGGTCCTGCCTACGAGCAGTACTTC
TRBV5-1	-	TRBJ2-6	many	CASSFGQFLSGANVLTF	TGCGCCAGCAGCTTCGGACAGTTCCTCTCTGGGGCCAACGTCCTGACTTTC
TRBV20-1	-	TRBJ1-2	-	CSASRQGQANYGYTF	TGCAGTGCTAGTCGTCAAGGTCAGGCTAACTATGGCTACACCTTC
TRBV18	TRBD1	TRBJ2-5	many	CASSPTGGEETQYF	TGTGCCAGCTCACCGACAGGGGGCGAGGAGACCCAGTACTTC
TRBV30	-	TRBJ2-7	-	CAWSAPGSYEQYF	TGTGCCTGGAGTGCCCCTGGCTCCTACGAGCAGTACTTC
TRBV12-3/TRBV12-4	-	TRBJ2-3	many	CASSRQRQGNTDTQYF	TGTGCCAGCAGTCGACAACGCCAGGGGAACACAGATACGCAGTATTTT
TRBV6-1	TRBD2	TRBJ2-1	few	CASSPLAGEYNEQFF	TGTGCCAGCAGCCCCCTAGCGGGCGAATACAATGAGCAGTTCTTC
TRBV7-2	-	TRBJ2-4	-	CASSRLLGAKNIQYF	TGTGCCAGCAGTAGGCTCTTAGGCGCCAAAAACATTCAGTACTTC
TRBV12-3/TRBV12-4	-	TRBJ2-1	-	CASSLNFGSEQFF	TGTGCCAGCAGTTTAAACTTCGGGAGCGAGCAGTTCTTC
TRBV5-1	TRBD2	TRBJ2-2	few	CASSLEVSGLAVNTGELFF	TGCGCCAGCAGCTTGGAGGTGTCGGGCCTAGCGGTTAACACCGGGGAGCTGTTTTTT
TRBV7-2	-	TRBJ1-1	many	CASSFPNTEAFF	TGTGCCAGCAGCTTCCCGAACACTGAAGCTTTCTTT
TRBV7-2	-	TRBJ2-7	many	CASSVSGTYEQYF	TGTGCCAGCAGCGTTAGTGGGACCTACGAGCAGTACTTC
TRBV9	TRBD1	TRBJ2-5	-	CASSLQGTVQETQYF	TGTGCCAGCAGCTTACAAGGGACAGTTCAAGAGACCCAGTACTTC
TRBV20-1	-	TRBJ2-1	few	CSARDLREFVFF	TGCAGTGCTAGAGATTTGCGGGAATTTGTGTTCTTC
TRBV12-3/TRBV12-4	TRBD2	TRBJ2-1	few	CASSRAGGPNEQFF	TGTGCCAGCAGTCGAGCGGGGGGGCCAAATGAGCAGTTCTTC